This TCR beta chain was recorded in a study of Graves' ophthalmopathy and Graves' hyperthyroidism. The authors amplified TCR beta CDR3 regions, and they did so from RNA transcripts for repertoire sequencing. HTBI-primed RT-PCR formed the first round, and a multiplex PCR formed the second. TCRdb reprocessed the multiplex PCR reads via MiXCR and lists one record per CDR3 protein. In the table there are roughly 1.1 million distinct CDR3 sequences, 35% to 40% of which are singletons. V shed 3 bases, J shed 8 bases, and the junction held 6 bases outside the gene matches. The CDR3 is 13 amino acids. Germline V gene sequence: CDR1 DFQATT, CDR2 SNEGSKA (reference sequence). This clonotype was observed at least ten times.

Sequences were obtained from peripheral blood or thyroid tissue (not recorded which). The TCR was taken from an adult man with Graves' hyperthyroidism. This chain connects TRBV20-1 to TRBJ1-4; the match to TRBD1 covers 7 bases. In DNA form, the CDR3 reads TGCAGTGCTAGGGACAGGCTTTGGGAAAAACTGTTTTTT. The encoded protein is CSARDRLWEKLFF.